This TCR beta chain was retrieved from a study of cytomegalovirus exposure and HLA in healthy donors. Study-level background: Across around 400 genotyped donors, 81% landed in the Caucasian-associated ancestry cluster.

General observations from the study: Analysis was carried out at a later point, and it linked a missense DCLRE1C variant to TCR beta V- and J-gene trimming. As immune exposure information, only CMV serostatus was available.

The germline gives CDR1 SEHNR, CDR2 FQNEAQ (reference sequence). CDR3 length: 16 residues. Trimming took 5 bases from V and 11 from J; bases not matched to a gene: 18. PCR used 60 Vbeta primers and 13 Jbeta primers. The repertoire was sequenced with immunoSEQ multiplex PCR; TCRdb's copy has only in-frame clones and lacks some. The data show 150,000 to 200,000 clones, and the top ten clones hold roughly 1.3%. With respect to this clone: Its antigen is as yet unknown.

Sequencing used PBMCs. The receptor's source is a woman in her sixties or seventies in good health and CMV-seronegative. The chain is built from TRBV7-9 and TRBJ1-5; 7 nucleotides agree with TRBD1. The CDR3 coding sequence is TGTGCCAGCAGCACGGGTGGAGGGACAGATCCCAGAGCCCAGCATTTT. Encoded protein: CASSTGGGTDPRAQHF.